This T cell receptor beta chain was found in a study of CD8+CD57+ T cells in acquired aplastic anemia. Study summary: Mean yield of DNA from sorted CD4+ and CD8+ cells was roughly 3.4 ug.

Flow cytometry had shown expanded CD8+CD57+ cells in the patients chosen for sequencing. The diagnosis in all patients was severe acquired aplastic anemia. Study outcomes and limitations: It was found that more than 25 CD8+ CDR3 sequences were shared between patients and controls. Controls did not differ significantly from patients in CD8+ Simpson's diversity.

This clonotype was counted many times. No antigen is known for it. No DNA is shown, since the ends of the CDR3 on it are uncertain; the CDR3 is the one TCRdb lists. Germline assignment: CDR1 SGHVS and CDR2 FQNEAQ. The CDR3 is 14 residues long, ends included. Genomic DNA constituted the template upon which TCR beta VDJ and CDR3 profiling was performed. TCRdb reanalysed the reads using MiXCR and keeps one entry per CDR3 protein. The sample includes 150,000 to 200,000 distinct CDR3 sequences, around 63% of them seen just once. The receptor was derived from a human donor with aplastic anemia. Sequenced material: sorted CD4+, CD8+, or CD8+CD57+ T cells (not recorded which) from PBMCs. The chain has TRBV7-8 and TRBJ1-2. The chain's CDR3 is CASSQGTFGPGYTF.